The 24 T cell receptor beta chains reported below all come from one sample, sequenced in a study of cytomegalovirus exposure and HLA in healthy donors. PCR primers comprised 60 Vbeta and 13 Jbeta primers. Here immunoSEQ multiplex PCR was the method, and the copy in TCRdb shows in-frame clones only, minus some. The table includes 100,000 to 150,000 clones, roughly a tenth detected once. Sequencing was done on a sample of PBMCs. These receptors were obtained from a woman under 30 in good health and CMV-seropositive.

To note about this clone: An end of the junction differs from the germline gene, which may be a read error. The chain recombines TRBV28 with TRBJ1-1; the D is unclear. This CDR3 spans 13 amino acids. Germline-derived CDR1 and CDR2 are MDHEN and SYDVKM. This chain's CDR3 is CASRLYIAAEAFF. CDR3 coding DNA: TGTGCCAGCAGATTATACATTGCCGCTGAAGCTTTCTTT.

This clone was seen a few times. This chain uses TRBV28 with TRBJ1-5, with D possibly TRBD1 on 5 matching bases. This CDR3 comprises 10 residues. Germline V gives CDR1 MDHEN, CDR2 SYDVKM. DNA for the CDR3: TGTGAGCCAAGGGGTAGGCCCCAGCATTTT. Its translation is CEPRGRPQHF.

The CDR3 nucleotides are TGTGCCAGCAGTTCCACTAGCGGGACGAATACGCAGTATTTT. Protein product: CASSSTSGTNTQYF. This sequence joins TRBV6-6 and TRBJ2-3, with TRBD2 matching over 10 bases. The CDR3 totals 14 residues. Germline CDR1 reads MNHNY; CDR2 reads SVGAGI (reference sequence). The V and J ends lost 4 bases and 7 bases, in that order; junction bases with no gene match: 5.

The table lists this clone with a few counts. CDR3 sequence reads: CASSVADNTGELFF. Here the CDR3 DNA reads TGTGCCAGCAGTGTGGCGGATAACACCGGGGAGCTGTTTTTT. This chain joins TRBV2 and TRBJ2-2; D not certain. In germline, CDR1 is SNHLY, CDR2 FYNNEI. Deletions cut 4 bases from V and 2 bases from J, with 8 bases between. This CDR3 has 14 residues.

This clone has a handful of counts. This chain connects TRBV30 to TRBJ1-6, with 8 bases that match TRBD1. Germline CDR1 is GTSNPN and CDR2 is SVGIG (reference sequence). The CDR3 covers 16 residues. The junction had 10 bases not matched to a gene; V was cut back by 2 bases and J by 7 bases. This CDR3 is CAWSSRGQSRNSPLHF. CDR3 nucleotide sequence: TGTGCCTGGAGTAGCAGGGGGCAAAGTCGAAATTCACCCCTCCACTTT.

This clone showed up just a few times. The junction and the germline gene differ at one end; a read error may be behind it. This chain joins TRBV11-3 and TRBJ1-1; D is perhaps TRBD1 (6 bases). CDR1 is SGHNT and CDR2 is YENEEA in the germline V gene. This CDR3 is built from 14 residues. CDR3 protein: CASSRRGLQGEASF. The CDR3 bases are TGTGCCAGCAGCCGCCGGGGACTACAGGGTGAAGCTTCCTTT.

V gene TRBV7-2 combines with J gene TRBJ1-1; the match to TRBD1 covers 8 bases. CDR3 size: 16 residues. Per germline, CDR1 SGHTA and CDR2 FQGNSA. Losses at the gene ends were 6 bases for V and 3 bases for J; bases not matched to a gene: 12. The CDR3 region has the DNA TGTGCCAGCAGGGAGAGCAGGGGGCGAAGGGACACTGAAGCTTTCTTT. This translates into CASRESRGRRDTEAFF.

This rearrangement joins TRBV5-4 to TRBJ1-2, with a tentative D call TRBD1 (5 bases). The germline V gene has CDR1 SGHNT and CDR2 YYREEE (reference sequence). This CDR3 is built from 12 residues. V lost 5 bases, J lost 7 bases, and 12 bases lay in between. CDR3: CASSLFGGGYTF. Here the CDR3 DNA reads TGTGCCAGCAGTCTATTCGGGGGTGGCTACACCTTC.

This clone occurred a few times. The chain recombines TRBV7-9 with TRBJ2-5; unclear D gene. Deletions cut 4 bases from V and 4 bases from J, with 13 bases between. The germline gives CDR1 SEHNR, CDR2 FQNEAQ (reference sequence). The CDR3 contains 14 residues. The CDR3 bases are TGTGCCAGCAGCTCCTCAATTCGAGCAGAGACCCAGTACTTC. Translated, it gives CASSSSIRAETQYF.

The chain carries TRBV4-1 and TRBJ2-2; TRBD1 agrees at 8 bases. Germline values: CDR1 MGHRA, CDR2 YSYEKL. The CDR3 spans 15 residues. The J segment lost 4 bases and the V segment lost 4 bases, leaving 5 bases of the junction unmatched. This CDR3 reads CASSLRTGSTGELFF. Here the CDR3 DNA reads TGCGCCAGCAGCCTGAGGACAGGGAGCACCGGGGAGCTGTTTTTT.

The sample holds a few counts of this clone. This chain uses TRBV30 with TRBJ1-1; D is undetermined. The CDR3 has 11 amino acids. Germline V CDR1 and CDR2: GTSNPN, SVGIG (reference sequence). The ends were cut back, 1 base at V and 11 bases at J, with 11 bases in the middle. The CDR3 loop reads CAWSGRGRAFF. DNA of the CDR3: TGTGCCTGGAGTGGCCGGGGTAGGGCTTTCTTT.

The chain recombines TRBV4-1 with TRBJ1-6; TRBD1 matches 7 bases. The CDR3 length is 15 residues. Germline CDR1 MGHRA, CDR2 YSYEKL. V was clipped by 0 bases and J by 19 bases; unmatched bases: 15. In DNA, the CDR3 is TGCGCCAGCAGCCAAGAACTGGTGCTAGGACAGGAGGTTCACTTT. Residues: CASSQELVLGQEVHF.

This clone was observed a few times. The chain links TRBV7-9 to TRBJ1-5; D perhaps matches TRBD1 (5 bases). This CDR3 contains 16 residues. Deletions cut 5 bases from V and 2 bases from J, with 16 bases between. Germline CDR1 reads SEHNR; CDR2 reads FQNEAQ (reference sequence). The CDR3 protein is CASSTGTLDGNQPQHF. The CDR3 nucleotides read TGTGCCAGCAGCACCGGGACTCTGGACGGCAATCAGCCCCAGCATTTT.

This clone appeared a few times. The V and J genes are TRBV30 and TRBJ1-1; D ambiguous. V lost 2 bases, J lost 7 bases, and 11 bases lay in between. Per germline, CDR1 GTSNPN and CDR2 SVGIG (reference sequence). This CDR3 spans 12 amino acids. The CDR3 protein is CAWSWQGGEAFF. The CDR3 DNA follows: TGTGCCTGGAGTTGGCAAGGAGGTGAAGCTTTCTTT.

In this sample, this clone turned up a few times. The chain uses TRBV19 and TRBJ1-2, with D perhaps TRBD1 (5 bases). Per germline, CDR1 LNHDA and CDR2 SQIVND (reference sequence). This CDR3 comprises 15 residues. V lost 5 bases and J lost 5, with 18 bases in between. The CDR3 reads CASSRSSGIVYGYTF. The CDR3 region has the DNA TGTGCCAGTAGTCGTTCATCAGGGATTGTGTATGGCTACACCTTC.

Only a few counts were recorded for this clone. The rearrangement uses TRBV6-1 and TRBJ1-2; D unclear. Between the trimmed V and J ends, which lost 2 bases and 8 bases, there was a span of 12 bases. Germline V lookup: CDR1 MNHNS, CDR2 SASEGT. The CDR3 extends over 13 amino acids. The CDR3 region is CASSESFRPGYTF. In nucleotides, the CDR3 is TGTGCCAGCAGTGAAAGCTTCCGTCCAGGCTACACCTTC.

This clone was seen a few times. The CDR3 DNA is TGTGCCAGCATCCGCCGAGGAATTCAGTACTTC. Residues: CASIRRGIQYF. The chain uses TRBV7-3 and TRBJ2-4; D is unclear. The V gene's germline CDR1 is SGHTA and CDR2 FQGTGA. The CDR3 sequence is 11 residues long. V was cut by 7 bases and J by 10 bases, with 11 bases left in between.

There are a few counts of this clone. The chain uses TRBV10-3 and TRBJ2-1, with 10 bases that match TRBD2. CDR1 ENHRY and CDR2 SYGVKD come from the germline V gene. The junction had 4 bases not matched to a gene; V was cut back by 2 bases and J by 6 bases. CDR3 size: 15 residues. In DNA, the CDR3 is TGTGCCATCAGTGAGGGAGCGGGAGGGGTCAATGAGCAGTTCTTC. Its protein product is CAISEGAGGVNEQFF.

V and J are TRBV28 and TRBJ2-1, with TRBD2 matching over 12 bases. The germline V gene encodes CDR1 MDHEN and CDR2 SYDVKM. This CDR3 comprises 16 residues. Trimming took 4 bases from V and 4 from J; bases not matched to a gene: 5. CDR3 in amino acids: CASSSTGTSGYNEQFF. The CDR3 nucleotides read TGTGCCAGCAGTTCGACCGGGACTAGCGGGTACAATGAGCAGTTCTTC. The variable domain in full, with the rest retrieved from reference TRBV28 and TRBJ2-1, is DVKVTQSSRYLVKRTGEKVFLECVQDMDHENMFWYRQDPGLGLRLIYFSYDVKMKEKGDIPEGYSVSREKKERFSLILESASTNQTSMYLCASSSTGTSGYNEQFFGPGTRLTVL.

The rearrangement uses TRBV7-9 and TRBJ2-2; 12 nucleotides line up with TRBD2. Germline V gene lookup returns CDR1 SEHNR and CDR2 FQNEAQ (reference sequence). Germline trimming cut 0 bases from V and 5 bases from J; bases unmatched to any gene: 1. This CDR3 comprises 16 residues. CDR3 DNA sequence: TGTGCCAGCAGCTTAGCGACTAGCGGGAGAACCGGGGAGCTGTTTTTT. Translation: CASSLATSGRTGELFF.

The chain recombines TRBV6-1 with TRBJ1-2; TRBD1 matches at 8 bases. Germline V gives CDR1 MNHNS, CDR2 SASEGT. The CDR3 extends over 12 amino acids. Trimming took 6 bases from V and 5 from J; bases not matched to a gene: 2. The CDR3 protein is CASRGQDYGYTF. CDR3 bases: TGTGCCAGCAGGGGACAGGATTATGGCTACACCTTC.

DNA for the CDR3: TGTGCCAGTAGTATTGGGACAGGGGGACGGACAGATACGCAGTATTTT. Protein sequence: CASSIGTGGRTDTQYF. The J gene is TRBJ2-3, the V gene TRBV19; TRBD1 matches at 11 bases. The germline gives CDR1 LNHDA, CDR2 SQIVND (reference sequence). The CDR3 has 16 amino acids. J gave up 3 bases and V 3 bases, and 5 bases lay outside the gene matches.

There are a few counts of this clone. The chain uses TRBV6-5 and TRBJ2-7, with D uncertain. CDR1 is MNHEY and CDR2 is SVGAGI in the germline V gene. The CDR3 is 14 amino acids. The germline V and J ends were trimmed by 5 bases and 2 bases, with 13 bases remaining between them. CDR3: CASSTKSSTYEQYF. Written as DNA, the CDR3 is TGTGCCAGCAGTACCAAATCCTCTACCTACGAGCAGTACTTC.

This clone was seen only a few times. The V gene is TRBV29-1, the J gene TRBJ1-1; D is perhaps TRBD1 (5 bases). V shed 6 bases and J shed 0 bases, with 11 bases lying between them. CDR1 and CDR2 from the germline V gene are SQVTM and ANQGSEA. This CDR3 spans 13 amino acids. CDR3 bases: TGCAGCGTGCGGGACCAGCTGAACACTGAAGCTTTCTTT. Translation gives CSVRDQLNTEAFF.